The TCR beta chain under discussion was sequenced for a study of blood T cells in healthy people across ages. Whole-study context: Template switching picked up about one barcoded beta molecule for each two T cells.

Donors were systemically healthy Caucasian individuals from Russia aged roughly 6 to 100 years. Each sample yielded at least 6 micrograms of PBMC total RNA. PCR was performed a second time for about 7 to 11 cycles using a sample-barcoded 5' primer and a J-beta primer mix. Every cDNA molecule carried a tag from a template-switch adaptor bearing 12 random nucleotides. MiXCR was run by TCRdb on the 5' RACE reads, yielding one entry per CDR3 protein. The data hold about 1.6 million distinct CDR3 sequences, with around 35% observed a single time. Germline CDR1 is MDHEN and CDR2 is SYDVKM. This CDR3 has 18 residues. The ends lost 5 bases at V and 5 bases at J; junction bases unmatched: 18.

Sequenced material: blood. The TCR was taken from a woman aged 30 to 39 in good health. J is TRBJ2-1 and V is TRBV28, with 7 bases that match TRBD2. The CDR3 region has the DNA TGTGCCAGCAGTCCCCGGACGGGACTACCTGGGGGGGACAATGAGCAGTTCTTC. Amino acids: CASSPRTGLPGGDNEQFF.